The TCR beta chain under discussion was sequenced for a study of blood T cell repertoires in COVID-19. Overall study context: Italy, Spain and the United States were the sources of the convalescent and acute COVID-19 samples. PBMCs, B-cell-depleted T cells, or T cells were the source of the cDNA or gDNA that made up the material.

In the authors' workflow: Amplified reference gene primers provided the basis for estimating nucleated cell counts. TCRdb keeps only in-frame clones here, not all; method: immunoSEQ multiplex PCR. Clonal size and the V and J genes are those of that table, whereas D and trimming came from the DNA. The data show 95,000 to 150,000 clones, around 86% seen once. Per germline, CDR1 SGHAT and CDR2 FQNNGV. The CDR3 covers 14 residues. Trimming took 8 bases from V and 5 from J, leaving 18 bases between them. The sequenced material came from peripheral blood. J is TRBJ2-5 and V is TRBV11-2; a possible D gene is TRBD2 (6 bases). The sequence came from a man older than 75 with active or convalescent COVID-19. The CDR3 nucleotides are TGTGCCAGCCCCTTAGAGAGCGGGTGGGAGACCCAGTACTTC. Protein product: CASPLESGWETQYF.